The 5 T cell receptor beta chains reported below all come from one sample, sequenced in a study of shared clonotypes between healthy human individuals. Using immunoSEQ multiplex PCR, the repertoire was profiled, and TCRdb retains in-frame clones only, with some absent. The sample lists 330,000 or so clones; 74% were seen once. Sequencing input: memory CD4+ T cells sorted from blood. As for subset: CD45RA-negative fraction. These receptors all stem from a man aged 30 to 45 in good health.

The chain joins TRBV7-2 to TRBJ1-1; maybe TRBD1 (5 bases). Between the trimmed V and J ends, which lost 4 bases and 0 bases, there was a span of 15 bases. The CDR3 totals 16 residues. The germline V gene encodes CDR1 SGHTA and CDR2 FQGNSA. This CDR3 reads CASSWTLGLMNTEAFF. As DNA, the CDR3 is TGTGCCAGCAGCTGGACACTGGGATTAATGAACACTGAAGCTTTCTTT.

This clone came up once. The chain carries TRBV5-5 and TRBJ2-1; no clear D gene. This CDR3 is 12 amino acids long. Per germline, CDR1 SGHKS and CDR2 YYEKEE (reference sequence). V was cut by 3 bases and J by 12 bases, with 13 bases left in between. The CDR3 sequence: CASSYSAAGQFF. The CDR3 DNA reads as TGTGCCAGCAGCTATTCGGCGGCAGGGCAGTTCTTC.

The chain is built from TRBV5-4 and TRBJ2-2, with TRBD1 matching 7 bases. The V gene's germline CDR1 is SGHNT and CDR2 YYREEE (reference sequence). This CDR3 has 16 amino acids. J lost 4 bases, V lost 4 bases, and 10 bases had no gene match. CDR3 sequence reads: CASSPPGQIFTGELFF. The DNA for the CDR3 is TGTGCCAGCAGCCCACCGGGACAGATATTCACCGGGGAGCTGTTTTTT. The full variable domain, with the rest looked up from reference TRBV5-4 and TRBJ2-2, is ETGVTQSPTHLIKTRGQQVTLRCSSQSGHNTVSWYQQALGQGPQFIFQYYREEENGRGNFPPRFSGLQFPNYSSELNVNALELDDSALYLCASSPPGQIFTGELFFGEGSRLTVL.

The chain is built from TRBV7-9 and TRBJ1-1; D is undetermined. V lost 3 bases, J lost 6 bases, and 11 bases lay in between. Germline lookup yields CDR1 SEHNR and CDR2 FQNEAQ (reference sequence). The CDR3 loop spans 13 amino acids. The CDR3 loop is CASSFLSVAEAFF. CDR3 coding DNA: TGTGCCAGCAGCTTTTTGTCCGTCGCTGAAGCTTTCTTT.

Turning to this clone: Other nucleotide sequences from this sample produce the same CDR3. J is TRBJ2-4 and V is TRBV29-1; TRBD1 is a possible D gene (5 bases). Germline loops: CDR1 SQVTM, CDR2 ANQGSEA. V shed 2 bases and J shed 1 base, with 6 bases lying between them. This CDR3 is 13 amino acids long. CDR3 sequence reads: CSVESGAKNIQYF. The CDR3, as DNA: TGCAGCGTTGAATCAGGGGCCAAAAACATTCAGTACTTC.